The next 20 T cell receptor beta chains were all read from a single sample in a study of blood T cell repertoires in COVID-19. Libraries were prepared by immunoSEQ multiplex PCR; TCRdb keeps only in-frame clonotypes and omits some of them. The table includes 130,000 to 150,000 clones, 80% to 90% detected once. Sequences were obtained from peripheral blood. The receptors originated from a human donor in a cohort sampled during active COVID-19.

The chain uses TRBV3-1 (or the pseudogene TRBV3-2) and TRBJ1-2; TRBD1 matches at 8 bases. The CDR3 is 14 amino acids. V gave up 2 bases and J gave up 4 bases; unmatched junction bases: 3. CDR1 and CDR2 from the germline V gene are LGHDT and YNNKEL (reference sequence). CDR3 amino acids: CASSQSDRVYGYTF. The CDR3 DNA is TGTGCCAGCAGCCAATCGGACAGGGTCTATGGCTACACCTTC.

This clone was detected only a few times. The rearrangement uses TRBV6-5 and TRBJ1-5; 8 positions match TRBD1. The CDR3 loop spans 14 amino acids. V lost 5 bases to trimming and J lost 6 bases; unmatched junction nucleotides: 6. The germline gives CDR1 MNHEY, CDR2 SVGAGI. In nucleotides, the CDR3 is TGTGCCAGCAGTCCGACAGGGGAACCTCAGCCCCAGCATTTT. It is translated as CASSPTGEPQPQHF.

The chain employs TRBV29-1 and TRBJ1-5; 8 bases are shared with TRBD1. Germline CDR1 SQVTM, CDR2 ANQGSEA. This CDR3 has 13 amino acids. V lost 7 bases, J lost 4 bases, and 6 bases stayed unmatched. DNA of the CDR3: TGCAGCGCTCAGGGGGCGGGTAATCAGCCCCAGCATTTT. Translating it yields CSAQGAGNQPQHF.

The rearrangement joins TRBV15 to TRBJ2-5; D perhaps matches TRBD2 (6 bases). CDR1 is LNHNV and CDR2 is YYDKDF in the germline V gene (reference sequence). Trimming removed 3 bases at V and 5 bases at J, with 19 bases between. The CDR3 is made up of 16 amino acids. The CDR3 sequence is CATSRAHGAGYETQYF. CDR3 bases: TGTGCCACCAGCAGGGCCCACGGGGCGGGGTATGAGACCCAGTACTTC. Full variable domain (missing parts from reference TRBV15 and TRBJ2-5): DAMVIQNPRYQVTQFGKPVTLSCSQTLNHNVMYWYQQKSSQAPKLLFHYYDKDFNNEADTPDNFQSRRPNTSFCFLDIRSPGLGDTAMYLCATSRAHGAGYETQYFGPGTRLLVL.

The chain links TRBV9 to TRBJ1-1; no clear D. Trimming removed 0 bases at V and 1 base at J, with 10 bases between. Per germline, CDR1 SGDLS and CDR2 YYNGEE. CDR3 length: 15 residues. CDR3 DNA: TGTGCCAGCAGCGTAGTCGGAGTAACGAACACTGAAGCTTTCTTT. Amino acid sequence: CASSVVGVTNTEAFF.

The V and J genes are TRBV5-5 and TRBJ1-2, with D uncertain. The CDR3 sequence is 15 residues long. V lost 0 bases to trimming and J lost 0 bases, with 9 bases between them. Germline CDR1 is SGHKS and CDR2 is YYEKEE (reference sequence). This CDR3 is CASSLAAAPNYGYTF. The CDR3 region has the DNA TGTGCCAGCAGCTTGGCCGCGGCCCCTAACTATGGCTACACCTTC.

This clone showed up just a few times. The chain is built from TRBV12-3 or TRBV12-4 and TRBJ1-1; 9 positions match TRBD1. The V and J ends lost 6 bases and 8 bases, in that order; junction bases with no gene match: 4. CDR3 length: 12 amino acids. The CDR3 protein is CASSDTGGEAFF. In DNA form, the CDR3 reads TGTGCCAGCAGCGATACAGGGGGCGAAGCTTTCTTT.

The V call is TRBV7-9, the J call TRBJ1-4, with a tentative D call TRBD1 (5 bases). The germline gives CDR1 SEHNR, CDR2 FQNEAQ (reference sequence). The CDR3 totals 14 residues. V gave up 4 bases and J gave up 8 bases, with 14 bases separating them. The CDR3 nucleotides are TGTGCCAGCAGCTCTATCAGACAGCGAGAAAAACTGTTTTTT. Its translation: CASSSIRQREKLFF. Using reference TRBV7-9 and TRBJ1-4 for the parts outside the CDR3, the full variable domain is DTGVSQNPRHKITKRGQNVTFRCDPISEHNRLYWYRQTLGQGPEFLTYFQNEAQLEKSRLLSDRFSAERPKGSFSTLEIQRTEQGDSAMYLCASSSIRQREKLFFGSGTQLSVL.

The sample holds one count of this clone. The J gene is TRBJ2-6, the V gene TRBV14, with 9 bases matching TRBD1. CDR1 is SGHDN, CDR2 FVKESK, per germline. CDR3 size: 17 residues. V was clipped by 10 bases and J by 1 base; unmatched bases: 11. CDR3 in DNA: TGTGCCACCAGTCTGGGACAGGGTTTTTCTGGGGCCAACGTCCTGACTTTC. Protein product: CATSLGQGFSGANVLTF.

This clone was counted a few times. This chain uses TRBV5-1 with TRBJ2-7, with D unresolved. There are 14 residues in the CDR3. V lost 5 bases and J lost 5, with 17 bases in between. CDR1 is SGHRS and CDR2 is YFSETQ in the germline V gene. CDR3 sequence: CASSLARSGDEQYF. Here the CDR3 DNA reads TGCGCCAGCAGTTTAGCCCGCTCCGGCGACGAGCAGTACTTC.

V usage is TRBV15 and J usage is TRBJ2-7; the D gene is possibly TRBD1 (5 bases). The CDR3 is 12 amino acids. The V and J ends lost 2 bases and 6 bases respectively, with 8 bases between them. Per germline, CDR1 LNHNV and CDR2 YYDKDF (reference sequence). Here the CDR3 DNA reads TGTGCCACCAGCAGACACCAGGGCGAGCAGTACTTC. Protein: CATSRHQGEQYF. The variable domain in full, completed from reference TRBV15 and TRBJ2-7, reads DAMVIQNPRYQVTQFGKPVTLSCSQTLNHNVMYWYQQKSSQAPKLLFHYYDKDFNNEADTPDNFQSRRPNTSFCFLDIRSPGLGDTAMYLCATSRHQGEQYFGPGTRLTVT.

This clone was found a few times. The chain joins TRBV7-2 to TRBJ2-1; 13 bases are a match to TRBD2. The CDR3 has 17 residues. The germline CDR1 and CDR2 sequences are SGHTA and FQGNSA. Germline trimming cut 5 bases from V and 6 bases from J; bases unmatched to any gene: 10. The CDR3 region has the DNA TGTGCCAGCAGCCCCACTAGCGGGGGGGCCTGGGGCAATGAGCAGTTCTTC. This sequence encodes CASSPTSGGAWGNEQFF.

The chain recombines TRBV6-5 with TRBJ2-5; 13 bases agree with TRBD2. This CDR3 region has 16 residues. The germline V gene encodes CDR1 MNHEY and CDR2 SVGAGI. Trimming took 3 bases from V and 4 from J; bases not matched to a gene: 5. The CDR3 region is CASSYRTSGGPETQYF. CDR3 DNA: TGTGCCAGCAGTTATAGGACTAGCGGGGGTCCAGAGACCCAGTACTTC.

The chain is built from TRBV19 and TRBJ1-2, with 8 bases fitting TRBD1. The CDR3 extends over 13 amino acids. The germline V gene encodes CDR1 LNHDA and CDR2 SQIVND (reference sequence). Germline trimming cut 8 bases from V and 8 bases from J; bases unmatched to any gene: 10. CDR3 coding DNA: TGTGCCAGTGGGAGGCAGGGGGCGGAAGGCTACACCTTC. Translation: CASGRQGAEGYTF. Full variable domain (missing parts from reference TRBV19 and TRBJ1-2): DGGITQSPKYLFRKEGQNVTLSCEQNLNHDAMYWYRQDPGQGLRLIYYSQIVNDFQKGDIAEGYSVSREKKESFPLTVTSAQKNPTAFYLCASGRQGAEGYTFGSGTRLTVV.

V gene TRBV28 combines with J gene TRBJ2-2; 8 positions agree with TRBD1. After removal of 8 bases from V and 1 base from J, the junction contained 3 bases not matched to a gene. The germline gives CDR1 MDHEN, CDR2 SYDVKM. The CDR3 extends over 14 amino acids. This chain's CDR3 is CASQTGVNTGELFF. The CDR3 DNA reads as TGTGCCAGCCAGACAGGGGTGAACACCGGGGAGCTGTTTTTT.

V usage is TRBV6-5 and J usage is TRBJ2-7; TRBD2 matches at 7 bases. Germline assignment: CDR1 MNHEY and CDR2 SVGAGI. After removal of 6 bases from V and 7 bases from J, the junction contained 15 bases not matched to a gene. CDR3 length: 15 amino acids. The CDR3 DNA is TGTGCCAGCAGAAGACTCCGGGGGGTTCATTGGGAGCAGTACTTC. As protein: CASRRLRGVHWEQYF.

This clone has a handful of counts. The gene calls are TRBV12-5 and TRBJ2-3, with TRBD1 matching 7 bases. The germline CDR1 and CDR2 sequences are LGHNT and FRNRAP. This CDR3 is 14 amino acids long. The V gene end was trimmed by 8 bases and the J gene end by 4 bases; junction bases not matched to a gene: 9. CDR3 coding DNA: TGTGCTAGTTCCCCGGGACAGCCGTCAGATACGCAGTATTTT. It codes for CASSPGQPSDTQYF.

The gene calls are TRBV2 and TRBJ1-5, with a weak D call TRBD1 (6 bases). CDR3 length: 12 residues. V was cut by 8 bases and J by 4 bases, with 9 bases left in between. Germline CDR1 SNHLY, CDR2 FYNNEI. CDR3 in DNA: TGTGCCAGCTATACAGGGAATCAGCCCCAGCATTTT. Translation gives CASYTGNQPQHF.

The rearrangement links TRBV5-5 to TRBJ2-1; 8 bases align to TRBD2. CDR3 length equals 15 residues. V shed 5 bases, J shed 4 bases, and the junction held 8 bases outside the gene matches. CDR1 and CDR2 (germline): SGHKS, YYEKEE (reference sequence). Written as DNA, the CDR3 is TGTGCCAGCAGTCCGGCGCTAGCGGGTTACAATGAGCAGTTCTTC. Translated: CASSPALAGYNEQFF.

V is TRBV2 and J is TRBJ2-2, with 7 bases identical to TRBD1. The CDR3 covers 17 residues. CDR1 and CDR2 from the germline V gene are SNHLY and FYNNEI. The J segment lost 3 bases and the V segment lost 2 bases, leaving 9 bases of the junction unmatched. CDR3 residues: CASSENRGFAYTGELFF. CDR3 nucleotides: TGTGCCAGCAGTGAAAACAGGGGATTCGCGTACACCGGGGAGCTGTTTTTT.